The rows below give T cell receptor beta chains drawn from one sample of a study of T cell responses to AZD1222 COVID-19 vaccine. Clones were sequenced by immunoSEQ multiplex PCR, and TCRdb holds only the in-frame ones, with some missing. The sample has 200,000 to 250,000 clones, roughly 94% seen once. The source was peripheral blood, collected 28 days after the second dose of the MenACWY control vaccine. These receptors all come from an adult who received the MenACWY meningococcal vaccine as a control. CDR3s include the opening cysteine and the closing phenylalanine or tryptophan. A D gene is named only where the DNA matches it firmly. Clone size is given for some rows only: seen once, a few or many times, or a class if the clone is expanded.

j_call: TRBJ2-5; d_call: TRBD1; clone_size: NA; cdr3_length: 16; v_call: TRBV5-4; cdr3_nt: TGTGCCAGCAGCAAAGGACAGGGACAGTCGTCTGAGACCCAGTACTTC; cdr3_aa: CASSKGQGQSSETQYF
j_call: TRBJ1-2; d_call: NA; clone_size: NA; cdr3_length: 12; v_call: TRBV19; cdr3_nt: TGTGCCAGTAGTCCGGGTTCCTATGGCTACACCTTC; cdr3_aa: CASSPGSYGYTF
j_call: TRBJ2-5; d_call: NA; clone_size: NA; cdr3_length: 19; v_call: TRBV6-6; cdr3_nt: TGTGCCAGCAGTCAGCGGGACATGGTGGGGGGAGGGCCCGGGGAGACCCAGTACTTC; cdr3_aa: CASSQRDMVGGGPGETQYF
j_call: TRBJ2-1; d_call: NA; clone_size: few; cdr3_length: 15; v_call: TRBV6-4; cdr3_nt: TGTGCCAGCAGTGACCCGGGCCCAATAAACAATGAGCAGTTCTTC; cdr3_aa: CASSDPGPINNEQFF
j_call: TRBJ1-5; d_call: NA; clone_size: once; cdr3_length: 14; v_call: TRBV6-5; cdr3_nt: TGTGCCTCCAGGGACCCGAGTCCGGGGCAGCCCCAGCATTTT; cdr3_aa: CASRDPSPGQPQHF
j_call: TRBJ1-6; d_call: NA; clone_size: NA; cdr3_length: 14; v_call: TRBV5-1; cdr3_nt: TGCGCCAGCAAGCCGGCAGCTTCGTCGTCACCCCTCCACTTT; cdr3_aa: CASKPAASSSPLHF
j_call: TRBJ2-7; d_call: NA; clone_size: NA; cdr3_length: 13; v_call: TRBV12-3/TRBV12-4; cdr3_nt: TGTGCCAGCAGTTCCCAAGCGGTTTACGAGCAGTACTTC; cdr3_aa: CASSSQAVYEQYF
j_call: TRBJ1-1; d_call: NA; clone_size: once; cdr3_length: 13; v_call: TRBV12-3/TRBV12-4; cdr3_nt: TGTGCCAGCAGATACCTGGGGGACACTGAAGCTTTCTTT; cdr3_aa: CASRYLGDTEAFF
j_call: TRBJ2-1; d_call: TRBD1; clone_size: NA; cdr3_length: 16; v_call: TRBV24-1; cdr3_nt: TGTGCCACCAGTGAAGGGACAGGCAGCCCCTACAATGAGCAGTTCTTC; cdr3_aa: CATSEGTGSPYNEQFF
j_call: TRBJ2-7; d_call: NA; clone_size: NA; cdr3_length: 14; v_call: TRBV9; cdr3_nt: TGTGCCAGCAGCACCCGGACAGATTCCTACGAGCAGTACTTC; cdr3_aa: CASSTRTDSYEQYF
j_call: TRBJ2-2; d_call: NA; clone_size: NA; cdr3_length: 12; v_call: TRBV7-2; cdr3_nt: TGTGCCAGCGGACACTTCACCGGGGAGCTGTTTTTT; cdr3_aa: CASGHFTGELFF
j_call: TRBJ2-7; d_call: NA; clone_size: NA; cdr3_length: 15; v_call: TRBV9; cdr3_nt: TGTGCCAGCAGCGTAGAAGGGGGGGCCTCCTACGAGCAGTACTTC; cdr3_aa: CASSVEGGASYEQYF
j_call: TRBJ2-2; d_call: NA; clone_size: NA; cdr3_length: 16; v_call: TRBV5-4; cdr3_nt: TGTGCCAGCAGCTTGGAAGGTCGGAGAAACACCGGGGAGCTGTTTTTT; cdr3_aa: CASSLEGRRNTGELFF
j_call: TRBJ1-1; d_call: TRBD1; clone_size: NA; cdr3_length: 16; v_call: TRBV4-2; cdr3_nt: TGTGCCAGCAGCCAAGAGACAGGGTTTTCTCCGTCTGAAGCTTTCTTT; cdr3_aa: CASSQETGFSPSEAFF
j_call: TRBJ1-1; d_call: NA; clone_size: once; cdr3_length: 13; v_call: TRBV6-5; cdr3_nt: TGTGCCACCAAGGGGTCGGGGAACACTGAAGCTTTCTTT; cdr3_aa: CATKGSGNTEAFF
j_call: TRBJ1-2; d_call: NA; clone_size: once; cdr3_length: 13; v_call: TRBV7-9; cdr3_nt: TGTGCCAGCAGTTACAGGGAGGGCTATGGCTACACCTTC; cdr3_aa: CASSYREGYGYTF
j_call: TRBJ2-7; d_call: TRBD2; clone_size: NA; cdr3_length: 14; v_call: TRBV28; cdr3_nt: TGTGCCAGCACCAAAGGGACTAGCAGAATCGAGCAGTACTTC; cdr3_aa: CASTKGTSRIEQYF
j_call: TRBJ1-2; d_call: TRBD1; clone_size: NA; cdr3_length: 15; v_call: TRBV6-5; cdr3_nt: TGTGCCAGCAGTTCCCCCGAGGACAGGGTCTATGGCTACACCTTC; cdr3_aa: CASSSPEDRVYGYTF
j_call: TRBJ1-2; d_call: NA; clone_size: NA; cdr3_length: 15; v_call: TRBV28; cdr3_nt: TGTGCCAGCAGTTCTCTCTCTAGGGTCTGGTATGGCTACACCTTC; cdr3_aa: CASSSLSRVWYGYTF
j_call: TRBJ2-5; d_call: TRBD1; clone_size: NA; cdr3_length: 14; v_call: TRBV5-6; cdr3_nt: TGTGCCAGCAGCTTGGCAGGACAGGGGGAGACCCAGTACTTC; cdr3_aa: CASSLAGQGETQYF
j_call: TRBJ2-2; d_call: TRBD1; clone_size: once; cdr3_length: 15; v_call: TRBV27; cdr3_nt: TGTGCCAGCAGCCCCTGGGACAGCAACACCGGGGAGCTGTTTTTT; cdr3_aa: CASSPWDSNTGELFF
j_call: TRBJ2-3; d_call: NA; clone_size: NA; cdr3_length: 14; v_call: TRBV15; cdr3_nt: TGTGCCACCAGCAGAGTCAGGCTGGCAGATACGCAGTATTTT; cdr3_aa: CATSRVRLADTQYF
j_call: TRBJ1-1; d_call: NA; clone_size: few; cdr3_length: 15; v_call: TRBV5-1; cdr3_nt: TGCGCCAGCAGCTTGAAAATAGGGATGAACACTGAAGCTTTCTTT; cdr3_aa: CASSLKIGMNTEAFF
j_call: TRBJ1-5; d_call: TRBD1; clone_size: NA; cdr3_length: 14; v_call: TRBV7-3; cdr3_nt: TGTGCCAGCAGCCCTCAGGGGGGGGGAGAGCCCCAGCATTTT; cdr3_aa: CASSPQGGGEPQHF
j_call: TRBJ2-5; d_call: NA; clone_size: NA; cdr3_length: 13; v_call: TRBV28; cdr3_nt: TGTGCCAGCAGTCCACGAGAGGGAGAGACCCAGTACTTC; cdr3_aa: CASSPREGETQYF
j_call: TRBJ1-1; d_call: NA; clone_size: once; cdr3_length: 14; v_call: TRBV5-4; cdr3_nt: TGTGCCAGCAGCTCCAGGGTTGGGAACACTGAAGCTTTCTTT; cdr3_aa: CASSSRVGNTEAFF
j_call: TRBJ2-7; d_call: NA; clone_size: NA; cdr3_length: 15; v_call: TRBV28; cdr3_nt: TGTGCCAGCAGTTTTATAACAGGGTATGGGTACGAGCAGTACTTC; cdr3_aa: CASSFITGYGYEQYF
j_call: TRBJ2-1; d_call: NA; clone_size: NA; cdr3_length: 16; v_call: TRBV4-1; cdr3_nt: TGCGCCAGCAGCTCACCCGGTCTACCCTCCTACAATGAGCAGTTCTTC; cdr3_aa: CASSSPGLPSYNEQFF
j_call: TRBJ1-6; d_call: NA; clone_size: NA; cdr3_length: 14; v_call: TRBV5-1; cdr3_nt: TGCGCCAGCAGCTTCGGGGCCACCAATTCACCCCTCCACTTT; cdr3_aa: CASSFGATNSPLHF
j_call: TRBJ1-4; d_call: TRBD1; clone_size: NA; cdr3_length: 15; v_call: TRBV6-5; cdr3_nt: TGTGCCAGCAGTTACCGGGACAGGGGAGGGCAAAAACTGTTTTTT; cdr3_aa: CASSYRDRGGQKLFF
j_call: TRBJ2-1; d_call: NA; clone_size: NA; cdr3_length: 16; v_call: TRBV15; cdr3_nt: TGTGCCACCAGCAGAGCGCTTGTAGCGGCAGACAATGAGCAGTTCTTC; cdr3_aa: CATSRALVAADNEQFF
j_call: TRBJ2-7; d_call: TRBD1; clone_size: NA; cdr3_length: 16; v_call: TRBV4-1; cdr3_nt: TGCGCCAGCAGCCAAGATCCCCAGGGGGCTTCCTACGAGCAGTACTTC; cdr3_aa: CASSQDPQGASYEQYF